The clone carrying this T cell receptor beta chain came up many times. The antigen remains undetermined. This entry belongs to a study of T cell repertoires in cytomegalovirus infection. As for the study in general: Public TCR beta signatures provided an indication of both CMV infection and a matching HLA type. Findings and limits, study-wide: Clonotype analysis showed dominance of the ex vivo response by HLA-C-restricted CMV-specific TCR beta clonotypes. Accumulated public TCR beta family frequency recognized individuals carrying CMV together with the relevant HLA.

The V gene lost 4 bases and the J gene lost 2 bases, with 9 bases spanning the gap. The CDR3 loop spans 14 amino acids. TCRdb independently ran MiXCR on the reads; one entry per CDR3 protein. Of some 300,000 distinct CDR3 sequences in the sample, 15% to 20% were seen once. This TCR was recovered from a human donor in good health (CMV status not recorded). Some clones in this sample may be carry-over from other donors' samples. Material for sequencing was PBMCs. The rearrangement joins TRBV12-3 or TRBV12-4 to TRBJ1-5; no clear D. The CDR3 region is CASSSATGNQPQHF. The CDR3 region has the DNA TGTGCCAGCAGTTCAGCGACGGGCAATCAGCCCCAGCATTTT.